These T cell receptor beta chains were read from a single sample in a study of T cells in Graves' hyperthyroidism and ophthalmopathy. One entry per CDR3 protein, called by TCRdb with MiXCR from the multiplex PCR reads. The profile shows 270,000 or so distinct CDR3 sequences, roughly 15% of them singletons. Sequenced input: blood. The origin of the receptors is a woman in her forties or fifties with Graves' hyperthyroidism that later progressed to Graves' ophthalmopathy. The CDR3 runs from the conserved cysteine through the conserved F or W. D genes are given only for firm matches. Not every row has a clone size; where given, it reads once, few, many or a size class.

j_gene	abundance	v_gene	d_gene	CDR3aa	CDR3nt
TRBJ1-1	many	TRBV6-1	TRBD1	CASSENRGRLAFF	TGTGCCAGCAGTGAGAACAGGGGGCGGTTGGCTTTCTTT
TRBJ2-7	many	TRBV7-6	-	CASSLTAYEQYF	TGTGCCAGCAGCCTAACAGCCTACGAGCAGTACTTC
TRBJ2-3	many	TRBV6-5	-	CASSYVHTDTQYF	TGTGCCAGCAGTTACGTACACACAGATACGCAGTATTTT
TRBJ2-7	many	TRBV5-5	-	CASSLGWSKPYEQYF	TGTGCCAGCAGCTTAGGGTGGTCGAAGCCCTACGAGCAGTACTTC
TRBJ1-2	many	TRBV20-1	-	CSAPPDTSSYGYTF	TGCAGTGCCCCCCCCGACACCTCCTCCTATGGCTACACCTTC
TRBJ1-1	many	TRBV6-1	-	CASRKGEMNTEAFF	TGTGCCAGCAGGAAGGGGGAGATGAACACTGAAGCTTTCTTT
TRBJ1-1	many	TRBV25-1	-	CASSGNTAHTEAFF	TGTGCCAGCAGTGGGAATACAGCGCACACTGAAGCTTTCTTT
TRBJ2-3	-	TRBV6-6	TRBD1	CASSYSTGGRNTQYF	TGTGCCAGCAGTTACTCGACAGGGGGGCGAAATACGCAGTATTTT
TRBJ2-2	many	TRBV5-1	-	CASSFRLNTGELFF	TGCGCCAGCAGCTTTCGATTAAACACCGGGGAGCTGTTTTTT
TRBJ2-1	-	TRBV9	-	CASSSPPSLVGTRTEQFF	TGTGCCAGTAGCTCACCCCCATCGCTGGTGGGTACTCGTACCGAGCAGTTCTTC
TRBJ2-1	many	TRBV9	-	CASSVGGWLDEQFF	TGTGCCAGCAGCGTAGGAGGGTGGTTGGATGAGCAGTTCTTC
TRBJ1-2	many	TRBV25-1	-	CASSDLVTAKGHYGYTF	TGTGCCAGCAGTGATCTTGTGACAGCCAAGGGGCACTATGGCTACACCTTC
TRBJ1-5	many	TRBV12-3/TRBV12-4	-	CASTLSRGQPQHF	TGTGCCAGCACCCTTTCTCGGGGTCAGCCCCAGCATTTT
TRBJ2-1	-	TRBV2	TRBD1	CASRSDPGQGYNEQFF	TGTGCCAGCAGGTCTGATCCGGGACAGGGATACAATGAGCAGTTCTTC
TRBJ2-1	many	TRBV11-2	TRBD2	CASSLGGTSGIDEQFF	TGTGCCAGCAGCTTAGGTGGGACTAGCGGGATCGATGAGCAGTTCTTC
TRBJ2-3	many	TRBV6-1	TRBD2	CASSFAGLAGGDTQYF	TGTGCCAGCAGCTTCGCGGGACTAGCGGGAGGAGATACGCAGTATTTT
TRBJ2-7	many	TRBV7-9	TRBD1	CASSLITRDRRSYEQYF	TGTGCCAGCAGCCTTATCACCAGGGACAGGCGATCCTACGAGCAGTACTTC
TRBJ2-7	-	TRBV28	-	CASTGTGAGAGGPQQYF	TGTGCCAGCACCGGGACAGGGGCGGGAGCGGGAGGGCCCCAGCAGTACTTC
TRBJ2-7	-	TRBV5-1	TRBD2	CASGGLASSEQYF	TGCGCCAGCGGGGGACTAGCCTCGTCCGAGCAGTACTTC
TRBJ1-6	many	TRBV20-1	TRBD1	CSARDDRGGNSPLHF	TGCAGTGCTAGAGACGACAGGGGTGGAAATTCACCCCTCCACTTT
TRBJ1-1	once	TRBV6-2/TRBV6-3	-	CASSYSISTEAFF	TGTGCCAGCAGTTACTCGATATCAACTGAAGCTTTCTTT
TRBJ1-3	many	TRBV27	TRBD1	CASSLGTGGSGNTIYF	TGTGCCAGCAGTTTGGGGACAGGGGGATCTGGAAACACCATATATTTT
TRBJ2-3	few	TRBV5-1	TRBD1	CASSPTGTPRDTQYF	TGCGCCAGCAGCCCGACAGGGACCCCCAGAGATACGCAGTATTTT
TRBJ2-5	many	TRBV2	TRBD2	CASSKNGLAEETQYF	TGTGCCAGCAGTAAGAACGGACTAGCGGAAGAGACCCAGTACTTC
TRBJ2-4	many	TRBV5-1	TRBD1	CASSSEGTGSGKNIQYF	TGCGCCAGCAGCTCTGAAGGGACAGGGTCTGGCAAAAACATTCAGTACTTC
TRBJ2-2	many	TRBV12-3/TRBV12-4	TRBD2	CASSSGLAGRGTGELFF	TGTGCCAGCAGTTCGGGACTAGCGGGGCGGGGTACCGGGGAGCTGTTTTTT
TRBJ2-1	many	TRBV7-6	-	CASSPPSHEQFF	TGTGCCAGCAGCCCCCCGTCGCATGAGCAGTTCTTC
TRBJ2-7	many	TRBV18	-	CASSPERRRQGSYEQYF	TGTGCCAGCTCACCAGAGAGGAGGCGGCAGGGATCCTACGAGCAGTACTTC
TRBJ2-5	-	TRBV6-5	TRBD2	CASSYLGGRAWETQYF	TGTGCCAGCAGTTACCTTGGCGGGAGGGCCTGGGAGACCCAGTACTTC
TRBJ2-5	many	TRBV7-9	TRBD1	CASSTRTGEETQYF	TGTGCCAGCAGCACTCGGACAGGGGAGGAGACCCAGTACTTC
TRBJ1-5	many	TRBV19	-	CASRTGFSNQPQHF	TGTGCCAGTCGGACGGGGTTTAGCAATCAGCCCCAGCATTTT
TRBJ2-1	few	TRBV6-4	-	CASSEPGVSNEQFF	TGTGCCAGCAGTGAGCCAGGGGTGAGCAATGAGCAGTTCTTC
TRBJ1-5	-	TRBV10-3	TRBD1	CAISSQGDQPQHF	TGTGCCATCAGTTCACAGGGGGATCAGCCCCAGCATTTT
TRBJ2-3	many	TRBV7-3	-	CASSANRDTQYF	TGTGCCAGCAGCGCAAATAGGGATACGCAGTATTTT
TRBJ2-1	many	TRBV6-2/TRBV6-3	TRBD1	CASSNYRGVTYNEQFF	TGTGCCAGCAGTAATTACAGGGGAGTAACCTACAATGAGCAGTTCTTC
TRBJ1-5	many	TRBV6-2/TRBV6-3	-	CASSWGLYSNQPQHF	TGTGCCAGCAGTTGGGGACTGTATAGCAATCAGCCCCAGCATTTT
TRBJ2-7	many	TRBV2	-	CASNNLGLRGDEQYF	TGTGCCAGCAATAATCTAGGTCTAAGAGGCGACGAGCAGTACTTC
TRBJ1-1	many	TRBV20-1	TRBD1	CSARDLVTGSRTEAFF	TGCAGTGCTAGAGATCTTGTGACAGGGTCTCGCACTGAAGCTTTCTTT
TRBJ2-7	many	TRBV27	-	CASSLRGNSYEQYF	TGTGCCAGCAGTTTACGGGGCAACTCCTACGAGCAGTACTTC
TRBJ2-7	many	TRBV11-2	TRBD1	CASSHGTGGAYEQYF	TGTGCCAGCAGCCACGGGACAGGGGGCGCCTACGAGCAGTACTTC
TRBJ1-5	many	TRBV2	-	CASSREAGSNQPQHF	TGTGCCAGCTCCCGGGAGGCAGGGAGTAATCAGCCCCAGCATTTT
TRBJ2-1	many	TRBV7-3	TRBD1	CASSFSPNFDRVGYNEQFF	TGTGCCAGCAGCTTCAGTCCTAATTTTGACAGGGTGGGCTACAATGAGCAGTTCTTC
TRBJ1-4	-	TRBV2	TRBD1	CATGAGTGVEKLFF	TGTGCCACCGGGGCGGGGACAGGGGTTGAAAAACTGTTTTTT
TRBJ2-7	many	TRBV30	-	CAWSRDTEQYF	TGTGCCTGGAGTAGGGATACCGAGCAGTACTTC
TRBJ2-1	few	TRBV7-9	TRBD2	CASSSFLAGGHNEQFF	TGTGCCAGCAGCTCCTTTCTAGCGGGAGGCCACAATGAGCAGTTCTTC
TRBJ2-1	-	TRBV12-3/TRBV12-4	TRBD1	CASSLTRGQAAEQFF	TGTGCCAGCAGTTTAACCCGGGGACAGGCAGCTGAGCAGTTCTTC
TRBJ1-2	many	TRBV28	-	CASSLYLGSNYGYTF	TGTGCCAGCAGTTTATACCTCGGCAGTAACTATGGCTACACCTTC
TRBJ1-4	-	TRBV20-1	-	CSVNIRQRNNEKLFF	TGCAGTGTCAATATCCGGCAGCGTAATAATGAAAAACTGTTTTTT
TRBJ1-5	many	TRBV3-1	TRBD1	CASSQVAGGRNQPQHF	TGTGCCAGCAGCCAAGTGGCAGGGGGCCGCAATCAGCCCCAGCATTTT
TRBJ1-3	few	TRBV6-1	TRBD1	CASRRGQSSSGNTIYF	TGTGCCAGCAGGAGGGGACAGTCGTCCTCTGGAAACACCATATATTTT
TRBJ1-2	once	TRBV9	-	CASARDNHGYTF	TGTGCCAGTGCCAGGGACAACCATGGCTACACCTTC
TRBJ1-1	many	TRBV5-1	-	CASSGDSINTEAFF	TGCGCCAGCAGCGGCGACAGCATAAACACTGAAGCTTTCTTT
TRBJ2-6	-	TRBV9	TRBD2	CASSHSRGSGANVLTF	TGTGCCAGCAGCCACTCGCGGGGGTCTGGGGCCAACGTCCTGACTTTC
TRBJ2-7	-	TRBV12-3/TRBV12-4	-	CASSLTENYEQYF	TGTGCCAGCAGTTTAACGGAGAACTACGAGCAGTACTTC
TRBJ2-1	many	TRBV20-1	TRBD2	CSARDPTPGTTVGEQFF	TGCAGTGCTAGAGACCCAACCCCCGGGACTACCGTGGGAGAGCAGTTCTTC
TRBJ2-1	many	TRBV6-1	TRBD2	CASTPGLAENEQFF	TGTGCCAGCACCCCGGGACTAGCGGAGAATGAGCAGTTCTTC
TRBJ2-7	-	TRBV4-1	-	CASSLLQSSYEQYF	TGCGCCAGCAGCCTCCTTCAGAGCTCCTACGAGCAGTACTTC